This T cell receptor beta chain is drawn from a study of regulatory and conventional T cells in RAG deficiency. Assay: immunoSEQ multiplex PCR; the TCRdb copy retains only in-frame clones and omits some. The table records 9,500 to 15,000 clones, roughly 94% of them present only once. Of note for this clone: Its antigen is unidentified.

Study-level findings and limits: Control T-cell subsets had markedly higher Shannon entropy and lower Simpson indices than RAG-deficient patients.

The CDR3 is made up of 15 amino acids. Per the germline V gene, CDR1 is WNHNN and CDR2 is SYGVQD (reference sequence). V gave up 6 bases and J gave up 7 bases; unmatched junction bases: 11. Blood CD4+ CD25-high CD127-low regulatory T cells supplied the genomic DNA template. These data were likewise used in another study, on regulatory T cells. Per that paper: Primers: 52 TRBV forward and 13 TRBJ reverse.

The sample was CD127- CD25+ CD4+ Tregs sorted from blood. The clonotype originates from a human donor in good health. The chain employs TRBV10-1 and TRBJ2-3; 9 nucleotides match TRBD1. The CDR3 reads CASSRQKQGANTQYF. DNA for the CDR3: TGCGCCAGCAGCAGACAAAAACAGGGGGCAAATACGCAGTATTTT.